This note documents a single TCR beta chain sequence. This sample is drawn from a study of blood T cell repertoires in COVID-19. Study details: There were acute and convalescent COVID-19 samples, and they came from the United States, Italy and Spain. In each case, the material was cDNA or gDNA derived from T cells, B-cell-depleted T cells, or PBMCs.

Grouping used clinical history reported by participants in a survey and questionnaire. Assay: immunoSEQ multiplex PCR; the TCRdb copy retains only in-frame clones and omits some. The sample lists roughly 160,000 clones; approximately 81% were seen once. The CDR3 covers 14 residues. Germline V gene sequence: CDR1 MNHEY, CDR2 SVGAGI. Trimming stripped 7 bases from V and 3 bases from J, with 15 bases between. The chain employs TRBV6-5 and TRBJ1-1; no firm D call. The sequencing input was PBMCs or T cells enriched from blood (not recorded which). The origin of this receptor is a middle-aged woman with acute COVID-19. The CDR3 protein is CASIMISADTEAFF. In DNA, the CDR3 is TGTGCCAGCATCATGATAAGCGCGGACACTGAAGCTTTCTTT.